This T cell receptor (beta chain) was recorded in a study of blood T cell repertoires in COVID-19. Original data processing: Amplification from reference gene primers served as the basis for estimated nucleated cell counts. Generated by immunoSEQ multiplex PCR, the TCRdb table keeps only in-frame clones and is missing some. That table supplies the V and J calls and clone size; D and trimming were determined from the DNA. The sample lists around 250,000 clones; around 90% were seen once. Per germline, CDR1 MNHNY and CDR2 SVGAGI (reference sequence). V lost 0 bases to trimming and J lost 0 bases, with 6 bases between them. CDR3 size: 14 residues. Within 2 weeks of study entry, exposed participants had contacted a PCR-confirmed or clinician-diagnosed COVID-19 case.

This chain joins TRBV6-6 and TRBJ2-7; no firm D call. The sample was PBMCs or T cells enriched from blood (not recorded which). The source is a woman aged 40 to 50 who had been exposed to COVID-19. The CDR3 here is CASSYSATSYEQYF. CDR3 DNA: TGTGCCAGCAGTTACTCTGCTACCTCCTACGAGCAGTACTTC.